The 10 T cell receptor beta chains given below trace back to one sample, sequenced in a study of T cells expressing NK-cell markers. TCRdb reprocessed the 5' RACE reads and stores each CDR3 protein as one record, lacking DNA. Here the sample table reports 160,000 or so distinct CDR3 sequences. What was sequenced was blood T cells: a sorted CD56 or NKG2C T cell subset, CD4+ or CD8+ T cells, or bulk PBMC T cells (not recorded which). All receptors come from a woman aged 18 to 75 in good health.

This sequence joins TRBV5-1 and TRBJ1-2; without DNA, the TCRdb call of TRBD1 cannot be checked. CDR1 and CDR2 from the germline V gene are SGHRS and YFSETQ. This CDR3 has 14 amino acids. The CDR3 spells CASSPDRAGGGYTF.

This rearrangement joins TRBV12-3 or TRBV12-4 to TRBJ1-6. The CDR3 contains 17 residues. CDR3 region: CASTSRRSSSYNSPLHF.

CDR3 sequence reads: CASSDGEREYNEQFF. The gene calls are TRBV6-1 and TRBJ2-1; TCRdb gives TRBD2 as the D gene, but with no DNA this cannot be confirmed. The CDR3 extends over 15 amino acids. Germline V gene sequence: CDR1 MNHNS, CDR2 SASEGT.

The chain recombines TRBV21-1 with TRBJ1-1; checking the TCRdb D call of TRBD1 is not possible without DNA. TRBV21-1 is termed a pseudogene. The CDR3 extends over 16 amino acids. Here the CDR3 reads CASHTGQGASLHEAFF.

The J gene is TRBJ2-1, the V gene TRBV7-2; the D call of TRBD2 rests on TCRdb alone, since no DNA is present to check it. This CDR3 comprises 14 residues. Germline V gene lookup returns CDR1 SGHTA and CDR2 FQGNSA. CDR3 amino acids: CASSSMGLAGVEFF.

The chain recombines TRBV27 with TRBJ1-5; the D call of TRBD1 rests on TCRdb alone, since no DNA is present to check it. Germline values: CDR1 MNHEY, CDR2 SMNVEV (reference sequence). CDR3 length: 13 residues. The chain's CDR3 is CASSYRETQPQHF.

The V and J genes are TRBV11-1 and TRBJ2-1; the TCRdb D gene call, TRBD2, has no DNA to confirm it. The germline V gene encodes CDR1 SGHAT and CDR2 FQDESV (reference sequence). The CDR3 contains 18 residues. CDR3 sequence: CASSYPGLAGGAYNEQFF. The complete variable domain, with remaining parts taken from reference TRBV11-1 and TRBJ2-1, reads EAEVAQSPRYKITEKSQAVAFWCDPISGHATLYWYRQILGQGPELLVQFQDESVVDDSQLPKDRFSAERLKGVDSTLKIQPAELGDSAMYLCASSYPGLAGGAYNEQFFGPGTRLTVL.

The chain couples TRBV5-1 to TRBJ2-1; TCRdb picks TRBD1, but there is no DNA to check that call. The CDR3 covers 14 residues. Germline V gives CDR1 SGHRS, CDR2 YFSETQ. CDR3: CASSSGTGFDEQFF.

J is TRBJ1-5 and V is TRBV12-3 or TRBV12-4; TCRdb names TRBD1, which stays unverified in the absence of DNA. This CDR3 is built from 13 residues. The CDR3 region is CASTTTGTQPQHF.

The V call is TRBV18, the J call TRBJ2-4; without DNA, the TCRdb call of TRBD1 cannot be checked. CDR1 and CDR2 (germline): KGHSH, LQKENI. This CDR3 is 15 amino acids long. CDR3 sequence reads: CASTTEGLAKNIQYF.